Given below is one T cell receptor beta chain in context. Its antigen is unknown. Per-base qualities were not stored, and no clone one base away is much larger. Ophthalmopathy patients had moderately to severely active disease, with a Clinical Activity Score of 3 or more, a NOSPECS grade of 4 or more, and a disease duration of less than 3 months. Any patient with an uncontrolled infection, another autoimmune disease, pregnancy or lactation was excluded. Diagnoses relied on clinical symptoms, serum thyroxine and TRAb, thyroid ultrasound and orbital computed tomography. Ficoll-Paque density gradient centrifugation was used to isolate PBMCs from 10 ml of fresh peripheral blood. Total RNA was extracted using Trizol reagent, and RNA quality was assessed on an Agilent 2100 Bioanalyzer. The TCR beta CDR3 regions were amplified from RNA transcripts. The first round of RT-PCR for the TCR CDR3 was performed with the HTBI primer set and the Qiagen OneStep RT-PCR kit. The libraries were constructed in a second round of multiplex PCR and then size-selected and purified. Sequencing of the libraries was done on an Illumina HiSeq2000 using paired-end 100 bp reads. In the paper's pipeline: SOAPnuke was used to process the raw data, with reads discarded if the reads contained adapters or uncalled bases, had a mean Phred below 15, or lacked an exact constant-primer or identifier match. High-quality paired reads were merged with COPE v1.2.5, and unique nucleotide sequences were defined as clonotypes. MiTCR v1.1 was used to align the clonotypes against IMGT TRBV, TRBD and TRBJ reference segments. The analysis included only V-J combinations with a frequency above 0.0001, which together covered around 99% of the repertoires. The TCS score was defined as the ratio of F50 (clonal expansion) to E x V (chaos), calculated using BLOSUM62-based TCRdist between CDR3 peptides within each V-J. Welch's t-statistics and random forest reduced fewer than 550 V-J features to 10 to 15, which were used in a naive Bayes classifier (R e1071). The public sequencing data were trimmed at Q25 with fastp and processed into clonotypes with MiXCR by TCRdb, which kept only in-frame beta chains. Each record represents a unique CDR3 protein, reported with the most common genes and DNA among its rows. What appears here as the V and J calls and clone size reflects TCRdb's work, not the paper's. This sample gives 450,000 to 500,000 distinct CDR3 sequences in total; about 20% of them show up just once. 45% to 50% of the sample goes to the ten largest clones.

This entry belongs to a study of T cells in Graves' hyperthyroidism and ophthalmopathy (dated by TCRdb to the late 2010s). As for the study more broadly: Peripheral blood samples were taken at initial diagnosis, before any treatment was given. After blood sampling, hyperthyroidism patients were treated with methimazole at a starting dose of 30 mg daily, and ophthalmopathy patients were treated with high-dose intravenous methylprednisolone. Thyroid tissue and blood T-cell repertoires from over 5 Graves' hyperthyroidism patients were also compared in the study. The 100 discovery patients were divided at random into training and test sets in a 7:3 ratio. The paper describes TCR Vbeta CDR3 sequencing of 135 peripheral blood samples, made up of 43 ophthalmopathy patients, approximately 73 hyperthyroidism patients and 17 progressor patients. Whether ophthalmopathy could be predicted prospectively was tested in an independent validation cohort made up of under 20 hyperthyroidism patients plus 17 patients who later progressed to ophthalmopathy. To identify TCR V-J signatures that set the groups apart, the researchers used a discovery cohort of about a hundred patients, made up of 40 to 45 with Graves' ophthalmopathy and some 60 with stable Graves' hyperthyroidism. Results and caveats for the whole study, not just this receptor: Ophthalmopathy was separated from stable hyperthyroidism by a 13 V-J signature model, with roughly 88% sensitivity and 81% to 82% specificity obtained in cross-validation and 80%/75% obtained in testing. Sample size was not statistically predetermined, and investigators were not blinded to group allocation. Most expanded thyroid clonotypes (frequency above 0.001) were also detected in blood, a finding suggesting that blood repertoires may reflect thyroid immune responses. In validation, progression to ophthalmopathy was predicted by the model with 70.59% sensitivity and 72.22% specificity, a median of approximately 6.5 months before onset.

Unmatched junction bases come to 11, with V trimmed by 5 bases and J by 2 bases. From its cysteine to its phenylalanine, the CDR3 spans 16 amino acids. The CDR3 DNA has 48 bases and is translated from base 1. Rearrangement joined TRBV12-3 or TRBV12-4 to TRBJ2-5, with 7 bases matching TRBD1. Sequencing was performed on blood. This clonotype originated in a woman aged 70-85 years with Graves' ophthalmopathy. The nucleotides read TGTGCCAGCAGTCAAGTAGGGGGCAACTTGCAAGAGACCCAGTACTTC. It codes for CASSQVGGNLQETQYF.